Listed below are T cell receptor beta chains from one sample, sequenced in a study of cytomegalovirus exposure and HLA in healthy donors. Clones were read by immunoSEQ multiplex PCR, and TCRdb kept only the in-frame ones, dropping some. Among around 80,000 clones listed, approximately 69% were seen once. The sample consisted of PBMCs. The source is a middle-aged man in good health and CMV-seropositive. Both conserved end residues are trimmed from each CDR3. Each record gives: D gene, V gene, J gene, CDR3 protein. The D gene is left open where the match is weak.

d_call: TRBD2
v_call: TRBV28
j_call: TRBJ2-7
cdr3_aa: ASGGLAGEQY

d_call: .
v_call: TRBV5-1
j_call: TRBJ2-1
cdr3_aa: ASSSKPGSNEQF

d_call: .
v_call: TRBV5-6
j_call: TRBJ2-7
cdr3_aa: ASSEDLDDEQY

d_call: TRBD1
v_call: TRBV5-5
j_call: TRBJ2-5
cdr3_aa: ASHTWDRAETQY

d_call: TRBD1
v_call: TRBV5-6
j_call: TRBJ2-7
cdr3_aa: ASSWTGPSYEQY

d_call: TRBD2
v_call: TRBV19
j_call: TRBJ2-4
cdr3_aa: ASSIVVGGWGEAKNIQY

d_call: .
v_call: TRBV28
j_call: TRBJ1-4
cdr3_aa: ASSQSGHRVF

d_call: TRBD1
v_call: TRBV19
j_call: TRBJ2-7
cdr3_aa: ASTTRAGTGGVSYEQY

d_call: TRBD1
v_call: TRBV10-3
j_call: TRBJ2-7
cdr3_aa: AINPGTDSYEQY

d_call: .
v_call: TRBV27
j_call: TRBJ2-5
cdr3_aa: ASSPQRVGETQY

d_call: TRBD1
v_call: TRBV5-6
j_call: TRBJ2-5
cdr3_aa: ASSWGTGGQETQY

d_call: .
v_call: TRBV7-8
j_call: TRBJ1-4
cdr3_aa: ASSQGEKLF

d_call: .
v_call: TRBV7-2
j_call: TRBJ2-1
cdr3_aa: ASSWNRVNEQF

d_call: TRBD2
v_call: TRBV19
j_call: TRBJ2-1
cdr3_aa: ASIGVGGGARNEQF

d_call: .
v_call: TRBV5-1
j_call: TRBJ2-3
cdr3_aa: ASSATRADTQY

d_call: .
v_call: TRBV19
j_call: TRBJ2-1
cdr3_aa: ASSIEGGNEQF

d_call: TRBD2
v_call: TRBV11-1
j_call: TRBJ2-1
cdr3_aa: ASSVSGRGYNEQF

d_call: .
v_call: TRBV18
j_call: TRBJ2-2
cdr3_aa: ASWTASNTGELF

d_call: .
v_call: TRBV5-5
j_call: TRBJ2-6
cdr3_aa: ASSLEGGASGANVLT

d_call: .
v_call: TRBV7-6
j_call: TRBJ2-5
cdr3_aa: ASRNTGLETQY

d_call: .
v_call: TRBV4-1
j_call: TRBJ1-5
cdr3_aa: ASSQDKREVSNQPQH

d_call: TRBD1
v_call: TRBV28
j_call: TRBJ2-5
cdr3_aa: ASSSPGTGFGETQY

d_call: TRBD1
v_call: TRBV6-5
j_call: TRBJ2-5
cdr3_aa: ASSQRTGGRETQY

d_call: TRBD1
v_call: TRBV4-2
j_call: TRBJ2-7
cdr3_aa: ASSHGQGGIEGEQY

d_call: .
v_call: TRBV9
j_call: TRBJ2-7
cdr3_aa: ASSPGQSGEQY

d_call: .
v_call: TRBV5-6
j_call: TRBJ1-5
cdr3_aa: ASSFGQLNQPQH

d_call: TRBD2
v_call: TRBV10-3
j_call: TRBJ2-3
cdr3_aa: AISDLAGGEFTDTQY

d_call: .
v_call: TRBV5-4
j_call: TRBJ1-1
cdr3_aa: ASSQTGGNTEAF

d_call: .
v_call: TRBV18
j_call: TRBJ1-1
cdr3_aa: ASSPTGNTEAF

d_call: .
v_call: TRBV28
j_call: TRBJ1-1
cdr3_aa: ASVQLNTEAF

d_call: .
v_call: TRBV19
j_call: TRBJ2-3
cdr3_aa: ASSIASTDTQY

d_call: TRBD1
v_call: TRBV5-1
j_call: TRBJ1-3
cdr3_aa: ASSFRPDRAGNTIY

d_call: .
v_call: TRBV6-5
j_call: TRBJ2-7
cdr3_aa: ASSYSEGITYEQY

d_call: .
v_call: TRBV4-1
j_call: TRBJ1-1
cdr3_aa: ASSQEGLRTEAF

d_call: TRBD2
v_call: TRBV5-8
j_call: TRBJ2-1
cdr3_aa: ASRPRSGGNEQF

d_call: .
v_call: TRBV30
j_call: TRBJ1-1
cdr3_aa: AWSKRTVAITEAF

d_call: .
v_call: TRBV10-1
j_call: TRBJ2-5
cdr3_aa: ASSEGVAETQY

d_call: .
v_call: TRBV30
j_call: TRBJ1-1
cdr3_aa: AWGPRGIRRAF

d_call: .
v_call: TRBV15
j_call: TRBJ1-1
cdr3_aa: ATSSDQGSREAF

d_call: TRBD1
v_call: TRBV28
j_call: TRBJ1-1
cdr3_aa: ASSMTGTENTEAF

d_call: TRBD2
v_call: TRBV6-5
j_call: TRBJ2-3
cdr3_aa: ASSYGSGGARTQY

d_call: TRBD1
v_call: TRBV11-3
j_call: TRBJ1-3
cdr3_aa: ASSRHGTGAGNTIY

d_call: .
v_call: TRBV6-6
j_call: TRBJ1-1
cdr3_aa: ASSYPSGGGTEAF

d_call: TRBD1
v_call: TRBV28
j_call: .
cdr3_aa: ASRSGQSYEQY